This entry lists 21 T cell receptor beta chains sequenced from one sample in a study of human T cells and chemical hapten exposure. Time point given: patch test 2, 6 weeks after DPC sensitization. Noted treatment: therapeutic diphenylcyclopropenone sensitization with weekly scalp DPC. TCRdb re-analysed the RACE reads in MiXCR, keeping a single row per CDR3 protein. There are some 80,000 distinct CDR3 sequences in the sample; 9.5% to 13% occur only once, and about 1.6% lies in the top ten. The source material was whole blood, sampled in connection with sensitization to the hapten diphenylcyclopropenone (DPC). These receptors all come from a man aged 18 to 30 with alopecia areata. Some clones in this sample may be carry-over from other donors' samples.

This clonotype has more than one count but fewer than ten. The chain links TRBV7-9 to TRBJ2-5; no firm D call. This CDR3 has 13 amino acids. V was trimmed by 2 bases and J by 5 bases, leaving 9 bases between them. CDR1 is SEHNR and CDR2 is FQNEAQ in the germline V gene (reference sequence). The CDR3 here is CASSLMEQETQYF. The CDR3 DNA sequence: TGTGCCAGCAGCTTAATGGAACAGGAGACCCAGTACTTC.

This clonotype was seen repeatedly, ten times or more. The gene calls are TRBV7-9 and TRBJ2-1; D might be TRBD2 (7 bases). Trimming stripped 5 bases from V and 0 bases from J, with 20 bases between. CDR1 SEHNR and CDR2 FQNEAQ come from the germline V gene (reference sequence). The CDR3 length is 18 residues. The CDR3 nucleotides are TGTGCCAGCAGCCCCTGGGGGGGGCCGCCTAGCTCCTACAATGAGCAGTTCTTC. This codes for CASSPWGGPPSSYNEQFF.

The table lists this clonotype with many counts. The chain recombines TRBV3-1 with TRBJ2-7; D may be TRBD2 (5 bases). Deletions cut 4 bases from V and 0 bases from J, with 19 bases between. Germline V CDR1 and CDR2: LGHDT, YNNKEL (reference sequence). The CDR3 has 17 residues. In DNA form, the CDR3 reads TGTGCCAGCAGCCCACCCCACCTCGGACTGAGCTCCTACGAGCAGTACGTC. Its translation: CASSPPHLGLSSYEQYV.

This clonotype turned up a few times. J is TRBJ2-3 and V is TRBV18; D unresolved. The CDR3 contains 14 residues. V shed 0 bases and J shed 1 base, with 5 bases lying between them. Looked up from germline, CDR1 is KGHSH and CDR2 is LQKENI. As DNA, the CDR3 is TGTGCCAGCTCACCACCGGTCCGCACAGATACGCAGTATTTT. Translated, it gives CASSPPVRTDTQYF.

The rearrangement uses TRBV12-3 or TRBV12-4 and TRBJ2-5; 7 bases fit TRBD2. The V and J ends lost 4 bases and 1 base, in that order; junction bases with no gene match: 3. The CDR3 has 14 residues. The CDR3 coding sequence is TGTGCCAGCAGTTGGGGACTATTCCAAGAGACCCAGTACTTC. It specifies CASSWGLFQETQYF.

A few counts support this clonotype. CDR3 sequence (DNA): TGTGCCAGCAGACCGCGTACAGGGGGGAAGACCCAGTACTTC. Translated: CASRPRTGGKTQYF. The gene calls are TRBV6-6 and TRBJ2-5; 8 bases map to TRBD1. The V and J ends lost 6 bases and 6 bases, in that order; junction bases with no gene match: 9. Germline V CDR1 and CDR2: MNHNY, SVGAGI (reference sequence). CDR3 length: 14 amino acids.

This clonotype was seen many times. The chain employs TRBV29-1 and TRBJ2-2, with 11 bases lining up with TRBD1. CDR3 length: 16 amino acids. V lost 5 bases, J lost 4 bases, and 9 bases stayed unmatched. Germline assignment: CDR1 SQVTM and CDR2 ANQGSEA. The CDR3 DNA is TGCAGCGTTCTTCCCTCCGGGACAGGGGGCACCGGGGAGCTGTTTTTT. It specifies CSVLPSGTGGTGELFF.

The J gene is TRBJ2-3, the V gene TRBV20-1, with unresolved D. Trimming removed 6 bases from V and 2 bases from J, with 18 bases in between. This CDR3 is 15 amino acids long. Germline lookup yields CDR1 DFQATT and CDR2 SNEGSKA (reference sequence). As DNA, the CDR3 is TGCAGTGCGGAATACCCCCTTTCTCCCACAGATACGCAGTATTTT. Protein: CSAEYPLSPTDTQYF.

Notes on this clonotype: This may be a read error: a much more frequent sequence differs by one nucleotide. V and J are TRBV7-3 and TRBJ2-1; D gene ambiguous. V shed 4 bases and J shed 0 bases, with 4 bases lying between them. The CDR3 runs 13 residues. Germline V gene data show CDR1 as SGHTA and CDR2 as FQGTGA. The CDR3 sequence: CASSSSSYNEQFF. For the CDR3, the DNA is TGTGCCAGCAGCTCAAGCTCCTACAATGAGCAGTTCTTC. The variable domain in full, with the rest retrieved from reference TRBV7-3 and TRBJ2-1, is GAGVSQTPSNKVTEKGKYVELRCDPISGHTALYWYRQSLGQGPEFLIYFQGTGAADDSGLPNDRFFAVRPEGSVSTLKIQRTERGDSAVYLCASSSSSYNEQFFGPGTRLTVL.

This clonotype was found a few times. V gene TRBV28 combines with J gene TRBJ1-1; D gene unclear. The CDR3 sequence is 14 residues long. Trimming stripped 5 bases from V and 1 base from J, with 11 bases between. Germline CDR1 MDHEN, CDR2 SYDVKM. CDR3 nucleotide sequence: TGTGCCAGCAGTGGATCACTGGGGAACACTGAAGCTTTCTTT. Translating gives CASSGSLGNTEAFF.

CDR3 amino acids: CSARDRGDSRYEQYF. The CDR3 bases are TGCAGTGCTAGAGATCGTGGGGACAGCCGCTACGAGCAGTACTTC. The chain combines TRBV20-1 with TRBJ2-7; 7 nucleotides agree with TRBD1. The CDR3 runs 15 residues. The V segment lost 0 bases and the J segment 3 bases; nucleotides outside the gene matches: 8. Germline V lookup: CDR1 DFQATT, CDR2 SNEGSKA (reference sequence).

This clonotype was seen only a few times. J is TRBJ2-7 and V is TRBV12-2; whether TRBD1, the table's D call, matches the DNA was not checked. TRBV12-2 is classified as a pseudogene. This CDR3 is 16 amino acids long. The CDR3 DNA is TGTGCAAGTCGCTTAGAACCCCCGACTAGCTCCTACGAGCAGTACGTC. It codes for CASRLEPPTSSYEQYV.

The V call is TRBV27, the J call TRBJ1-4, with 8 bases fitting TRBD1. V lost 5 bases to trimming and J lost 6 bases; unmatched junction nucleotides: 5. CDR3 length equals 14 residues. Germline V gene data show CDR1 as MNHEY and CDR2 as SMNVEV (reference sequence). CDR3 in amino acids: CASSPRGRYEKLFF. The CDR3 nucleotides are TGTGCCAGCAGTCCCAGGGGGCGGTATGAAAAACTGTTTTTT. Full variable domain (missing parts from reference TRBV27 and TRBJ1-4): EAQVTQNPRYLITVTGKKLTVTCSQNMNHEYMSWYRQDPGLGLRQIYYSMNVEVTDKGDVPEGYKVSRKEKRNFPLILESPSPNQTSLYFCASSPRGRYEKLFFGSGTQLSVL.

The chain couples TRBV20-1 to TRBJ2-3; D might be TRBD1 or TRBD2, each matching 6 bases. In germline, CDR1 is DFQATT, CDR2 SNEGSKA (reference sequence). Deletions cut 0 bases from V and 7 bases from J, with 17 bases between. This CDR3 is built from 15 residues. DNA for the CDR3: TGCAGTGCTAGAGATCCTACGGGGGCAAGTTATACGCAGTATTTT. Protein product: CSARDPTGASYTQYF.

This clonotype was observed a few times. The chain is built from TRBV27 and TRBJ2-7; 10 bases are shared with TRBD2. The CDR3 has 14 amino acids. After removal of 5 bases from V and 4 bases from J, the junction contained 5 bases not matched to a gene. Germline-derived CDR1 and CDR2 are MNHEY and SMNVEV (reference sequence). The CDR3 loop is CASSPGLASYEQYF. The DNA for the CDR3 is TGTGCCAGCAGTCCGGGACTAGCGTCGTACGAGCAGTACTTC.

This clonotype was found many times. The V gene is TRBV6-2 or TRBV6-3, the J gene TRBJ2-1, with TRBD1 as a possible D gene (5 bases). CDR3 length equals 18 residues. V shed 0 bases and J shed 4 bases, with 19 bases lying between them. CDR1 and CDR2 from the germline V gene are MNHEY and SVGEGT. This chain's CDR3 is CASSYSRGLGPFYNEQFF. DNA for the CDR3: TGTGCCAGCAGTTACTCAAGGGGCCTAGGGCCTTTTTACAATGAGCAGTTCTTC.

This chain links TRBV28 with TRBJ1-1; tentative D call: TRBD1 (5 bases). With 5 bases removed from V and 6 bases from J, the gap between germline ends came to 16 bases. This CDR3 spans 14 amino acids. CDR1 and CDR2 from the germline V gene are MDHEN and SYDVKM. The CDR3, as DNA: TGTGCCAGCAGTACCCCAGGGTTTACGTCTGAAGCTTTCTTT. It yields the protein CASSTPGFTSEAFF.

This clonotype turned up a few times. V is TRBV9 and J is TRBJ2-2, with 7 bases that match TRBD2. The CDR3 spans 15 residues. Germline V gene sequence: CDR1 SGDLS, CDR2 YYNGEE. V lost 4 bases, J lost 3 bases, and 6 bases stayed unmatched. The CDR3 nucleotides are TGTGCCAGCAGCCCCCGCGGGGGTTACACCGGGGAGCTGTTTTTT. It yields the protein CASSPRGGYTGELFF. The full variable domain, rest sourced from reference TRBV9 and TRBJ2-2, is DSGVTQTPKHLITATGQRVTLRCSPRSGDLSVYWYQQSLDQGLQFLIQYYNGEERAKGNILERFSAQQFPDLHSELNLSSLELGDSALYFCASSPRGGYTGELFFGEGSRLTVL.

Note on this clonotype: A much larger clone differs from this one at a single base, so this may be a read error. This chain connects TRBV10-3 to TRBJ1-2, with D perhaps matching TRBD1 (5 bases). This CDR3 is 13 amino acids long. CDR1 and CDR2 from the germline V gene are ENHRY and SYGVKD. The CDR3 DNA is TGTGTCATCAGTGAGGCCAGGGAGCAAGGCTACACCTTC. Amino acid sequence: CVISEAREQGYTF.

J is TRBJ2-1 and V is TRBV2, with TRBD2 matching over 7 bases. CDR1 SNHLY and CDR2 FYNNEI come from the germline V gene. V was pared by 7 bases and J by 9 bases, with 9 bases of the junction left unmatched. This CDR3 is 13 amino acids long. In nucleotides, the CDR3 is TGTGCCAGCATGTGGGGGAGGGACCGTGAGCAGTTCTTC. Amino acid sequence: CASMWGRDREQFF.

V is TRBV15 and J is TRBJ1-4; D is possibly TRBD1 (5 bases). V shed 9 bases and J shed 7 bases, with 18 bases lying between them. Germline V CDR1 and CDR2: LNHNV, YYDKDF (reference sequence). CDR3 length: 14 amino acids. Written as DNA, the CDR3 is TGTGCCACTACGGGGGAACGAGAGAGTGAAAAACTGTTTTTT. This encodes CATTGERESEKLFF. Looking up the rest from reference TRBV15 and TRBJ1-4 gives the full variable domain: DAMVIQNPRYQVTQFGKPVTLSCSQTLNHNVMYWYQQKSSQAPKLLFHYYDKDFNNEADTPDNFQSRRPNTSFCFLDIRSPGLGDTAMYLCATTGERESEKLFFGSGTQLSVL.